A single sample is the source of the 15 T cell receptor beta chains below, sequenced in a study of blood T cell repertoires in COVID-19. The data were produced by immunoSEQ multiplex PCR, yet TCRdb's version contains in-frame clones alone and is incomplete. The sample holds more than 200,000 clones, roughly four fifths seen once. Sequenced material: peripheral blood. These receptors all come from a woman aged 40 to 49 with active or convalescent COVID-19.

This chain connects TRBV28 to TRBJ2-5; TRBD1 matches at 8 bases. CDR3 length equals 13 residues. Germline CDR1 MDHEN, CDR2 SYDVKM. V gave up 5 bases and J gave up 9 bases; unmatched junction bases: 8. This CDR3 is CASSLQGAVAQYF. Here the CDR3 DNA reads TGTGCCAGCAGTCTTCAGGGGGCAGTGGCCCAGTACTTC.

The rearrangement links TRBV2 to TRBJ2-1; TRBD2 matches 10 bases. This CDR3 spans 16 amino acids. Germline V gene data show CDR1 as SNHLY and CDR2 as FYNNEI. Trimming cost V 1 base and J 6 bases; bases outside gene matches: 6. This CDR3 reads CASSEERGGLSNEQFF. CDR3 in DNA: TGTGCCAGCAGTGAAGAGCGGGGGGGCCTTAGCAATGAGCAGTTCTTC.

For the CDR3, the DNA is TGTGCCAGCAGCTTGGTGGGGGGTTCCTACAATGAGCAGTTCTTC. It is translated as CASSLVGGSYNEQFF. The chain combines TRBV5-4 with TRBJ2-1, with a weak D call TRBD2 (6 bases). V was clipped by 0 bases and J by 1 base, with 8 bases between them. CDR1 is SGHNT, CDR2 YYREEE, per germline (reference sequence). The CDR3 has 15 residues.

V gene TRBV7-9 combines with J gene TRBJ2-5, with D possibly being TRBD1 (6 bases). Per germline, CDR1 SEHNR and CDR2 FQNEAQ (reference sequence). The CDR3 length is 17 residues. V lost 5 bases and J lost 0, with 19 bases in between. The CDR3 loop reads CASSMKGSGAYQETQYF. The CDR3 coding sequence is TGTGCCAGCAGCATGAAAGGATCAGGGGCGTACCAAGAGACCCAGTACTTC.

V gene TRBV12-3 or TRBV12-4 combines with J gene TRBJ2-1, with TRBD2 matching 7 bases. The CDR3 covers 13 residues. V was clipped by 0 bases and J by 10 bases; unmatched bases: 3. The CDR3 DNA is TGTGCCAGCAGTTTAGCGGGGGGAGGGGAGCAGTTCTTC. Protein: CASSLAGGGEQFF.

The chain carries TRBV5-1 and TRBJ1-1, with D maybe TRBD1 (6 bases). This CDR3 comprises 14 residues. Germline V gene sequence: CDR1 SGHRS, CDR2 YFSETQ. With 3 bases removed from V and 5 bases from J, the gap between germline ends came to 14 bases. The CDR3 bases are TGCGCCAGCAGCTCACGAACAGGGTTGACTGAAGCTTTCTTT. It is translated as CASSSRTGLTEAFF.

The gene calls are TRBV10-3 and TRBJ1-1; 8 bases agree with TRBD1. Germline assignment: CDR1 ENHRY and CDR2 SYGVKD. With V trimmed by 11 bases and J by 0 bases, 8 bases remained unmatched. The CDR3 has 14 residues. The CDR3 sequence is CAAGQGSLNTEAFF. In DNA, the CDR3 is TGTGCCGCAGGACAGGGCTCCTTGAACACTGAAGCTTTCTTT.

This sequence joins TRBV6-6 and TRBJ1-2; possible D gene TRBD1, 5 bases. The V and J ends lost 4 bases and 4 bases respectively, with 10 bases between them. CDR3 size: 13 residues. Germline CDR1 MNHNY, CDR2 SVGAGI (reference sequence). CDR3 protein: CASSLQVSYGYTF. The DNA for the CDR3 is TGTGCCAGCAGTTTACAGGTTTCCTATGGCTACACCTTC.

The CDR3 DNA sequence: TGTGCCAGCAGCTTAGCGGGGGATTACAATGAGCAGTTCTTC. Translation: CASSLAGDYNEQFF. This chain joins TRBV5-4 and TRBJ2-1; the match to TRBD2 covers 8 bases. Germline V gene sequence: CDR1 SGHNT, CDR2 YYREEE (reference sequence). The CDR3 is made up of 14 amino acids. V was pared by 2 bases and J by 4 bases, with 2 bases of the junction left unmatched.

V and J are TRBV3-1 (or the pseudogene TRBV3-2) and TRBJ1-3; D gene ambiguous. Germline V gene sequence: CDR1 LGHDT, CDR2 YNNKEL (reference sequence). Trimming pared 0 bases from V and 5 bases from J, leaving 5 bases between. The CDR3 runs to 13 residues. CDR3 region: CASSQEFRNTIYF. The DNA of the CDR3 is TGTGCCAGCAGCCAAGAATTCAGAAACACCATATATTTT.

This sequence joins TRBV23-1 and TRBJ1-2; tentatively, D is TRBD1 (5 bases). TRBV23-1 is flagged as an ORF with uncertain function. The CDR3 consists of 15 residues. V was trimmed by 4 bases and J by 4 bases, leaving 16 bases between them. The CDR3 spells CASSRRSPGGYGYTF. DNA of the CDR3: TGCGCCAGCAGTCGAAGGTCCCCGGGGGGCTATGGCTACACCTTC.

This clone was found many times. The J gene is TRBJ2-3, the V gene TRBV23-1, with 9 bases identical to TRBD2. TRBV23-1 qualifies as an ORF whose function is uncertain. This CDR3 has 18 residues. The junction had 10 bases not matched to a gene; V was cut back by 0 bases and J by 3 bases. This CDR3 is CASSQSGVAGVWTDTQYF. Written as DNA, the CDR3 is TGCGCCAGCAGTCAATCGGGGGTAGCGGGAGTCTGGACAGATACGCAGTATTTT.

CDR3 protein: CASSLTVAGVMGDTQYF. The CDR3 DNA follows: TGTGCCAGCAGCTTAACGGTAGCGGGAGTAATGGGAGATACGCAGTATTTT. The chain employs TRBV7-3 and TRBJ2-3, with 9 bases matching TRBD2. V lost 0 bases and J lost 5; bases outside the gene matches: 9. CDR3 size: 17 residues. Germline loops: CDR1 SGHTA, CDR2 FQGTGA.

The chain couples TRBV28 to TRBJ1-3; the match to TRBD1 covers 11 bases. Germline V gene lookup returns CDR1 MDHEN and CDR2 SYDVKM. The CDR3 covers 18 residues. V lost 4 bases, J lost 0 bases, and 8 bases stayed unmatched. The CDR3 here is CASSSPGTGGNSGNTIYF. The CDR3 DNA is TGTGCCAGCAGTTCTCCCGGGACAGGGGGAAACTCTGGAAACACCATATATTTT.

A word on this clone: The sample contains more than one DNA sequence encoding this CDR3. This sequence joins TRBV28 and TRBJ1-2, with a possible D match to TRBD1 (6 bases). This CDR3 contains 14 residues. Germline-derived CDR1 and CDR2 are MDHEN and SYDVKM. The V gene lost 1 base and the J gene lost 5 bases, with 11 bases spanning the gap. CDR3 bases: TGTGCCAGCAGTTTATTGCAGGGGCGTTATGGCTACACCTTC. Its protein is CASSLLQGRYGYTF.